These 14 T cell receptor beta chains came from one sample sequenced in a study of blood T cell repertoires in COVID-19. Sequencing was performed with immunoSEQ multiplex PCR; in TCRdb, only in-frame clones are kept and a portion is missing. In the table there are about 120,000 clones, roughly 80% of which are singletons. Sequenced sample: peripheral blood. The source is a man aged 30 to 45 with acute or convalescent COVID-19.

The chain employs TRBV7-2 and TRBJ2-3, with D unclear. The V and J ends lost 2 bases and 8 bases respectively, with 11 bases between them. Germline V gene sequence: CDR1 SGHTA, CDR2 FQGNSA. This CDR3 region has 13 residues. The CDR3 spells CASSLNPTGTQYF. CDR3 coding DNA: TGTGCCAGCAGCTTAAACCCGACTGGTACGCAGTATTTT. The full variable domain, its missing parts supplied by reference TRBV7-2 and TRBJ2-3, is GAGVSQSPSNKVTEKGKDVELRCDPISGHTALYWYRQSLGQGLEFLIYFQGNSAPDKSGLPSDRFSAERTGGSVSTLTIQRTQQEDSAVYLCASSLNPTGTQYFGPGTRLTVL.

The chain recombines TRBV19 with TRBJ2-2; D perhaps matches TRBD2 (5 bases). Trimming pared 7 bases from V and 0 bases from J, leaving 9 bases between. The CDR3 length is 14 residues. The V gene's germline CDR1 is LNHDA and CDR2 SQIVND (reference sequence). CDR3 protein: CASTRGSNTGELFF. Written as DNA, the CDR3 is TGTGCCAGTACCCGGGGTTCGAACACCGGGGAGCTGTTTTTT.

The chain combines TRBV10-2 with TRBJ2-1, with TRBD2 identical over 8 bases. CDR3 length equals 14 residues. Germline V gene data show CDR1 as WSHSY and CDR2 as SAAADI. The V gene end was trimmed by 8 bases and the J gene end by 3 bases; junction bases not matched to a gene: 6. CDR3 DNA: TGCGCCAGCCTAGAACGGGGGGGCTACAATGAGCAGTTCTTC. Residues: CASLERGGYNEQFF.

The chain is built from TRBV6-5 and TRBJ1-6; no firm D call. V gave up 0 bases and J gave up 7 bases, with 13 bases separating them. The V gene's germline CDR1 is MNHEY and CDR2 SVGAGI. This CDR3 has 16 residues. The CDR3 region is CASSYSRQTPNSPLHF. In DNA form, the CDR3 reads TGTGCCAGCAGTTACTCGAGACAAACCCCAAATTCACCCCTCCACTTT.

The chain recombines TRBV29-1 with TRBJ1-2; TRBD1 is a possible D gene (5 bases). V lost 6 bases and J lost 8, with 13 bases in between. There are 11 residues in the CDR3. The germline CDR1 and CDR2 sequences are SQVTM and ANQGSEA. CDR3 in DNA: TGCAGCGTGGCGGGGGACGGCGGCTACACCTTC. It codes for CSVAGDGGYTF.

This clone was counted between two and nine times. The J gene is TRBJ1-6, the V gene TRBV6-5; 9 bases fit TRBD1. CDR1 and CDR2 from the germline V gene are MNHEY and SVGAGI. The V and J ends lost 6 bases and 9 bases, in that order; junction bases with no gene match: 6. This CDR3 has 14 amino acids. CDR3 protein: CASRTGQGASPLHF. The CDR3 bases are TGTGCCAGCAGAACGGGACAGGGCGCTTCACCCCTCCACTTT.

This chain uses TRBV2 with TRBJ1-2; 9 nucleotides line up with TRBD1. The CDR3 runs to 15 residues. V was clipped by 8 bases and J by 7 bases; unmatched bases: 14. Germline CDR1 and CDR2: SNHLY and FYNNEI. CDR3 coding DNA: TGTGCCAGCCACCCAGGCCGGGACAGGGACCGTGGCTACACCTTC. This encodes CASHPGRDRDRGYTF.

V and J are TRBV6-5 and TRBJ1-5, with D unclear. Per germline, CDR1 MNHEY and CDR2 SVGAGI. This CDR3 has 16 amino acids. V gave up 0 bases and J gave up 2 bases, with 11 bases separating them. The CDR3 region is CASSYSLSFGNQPQHF. The DNA of the CDR3 is TGTGCCAGCAGTTACTCGCTTAGCTTTGGCAATCAGCCCCAGCATTTT.

The chain uses TRBV30 and TRBJ2-5; 11 bases match TRBD2. Germline V gene sequence: CDR1 GTSNPN, CDR2 SVGIG (reference sequence). CDR3 length: 14 amino acids. The ends lost 3 bases at V and 4 bases at J; junction bases unmatched: 4. For the CDR3, the DNA is TGTGCCTGGAGCCTAGCGGGAGGTATAGAGACCCAGTACTTC. Translation gives CAWSLAGGIETQYF.

This clone was observed a handful of times. This chain links TRBV5-1 with TRBJ1-3; no clear D gene. Germline V lookup: CDR1 SGHRS, CDR2 YFSETQ. The CDR3 covers 13 residues. Trimming left V 4 bases short and J 7 bases short, with 12 bases between. This CDR3 is CASSPTGGNTIYF. The CDR3 DNA reads as TGCGCCAGCAGCCCTACGGGAGGGAACACCATATATTTT. Complete variable domain (other parts from reference TRBV5-1 and TRBJ1-3): KAGVTQTPRYLIKTRGQQVTLSCSPISGHRSVSWYQQTPGQGLQFLFEYFSETQRNKGNFPGRFSGRQFSNSRSEMNVSTLELGDSALYLCASSPTGGNTIYFGEGSWLTVV.

The chain joins TRBV9 to TRBJ2-2; maybe TRBD2 (5 bases). This CDR3 is 15 amino acids long. Germline V gene sequence: CDR1 SGDLS, CDR2 YYNGEE. V was cut by 0 bases and J by 4 bases, with 10 bases left in between. CDR3 amino acids: CASSVGATITGELFF. The CDR3 coding sequence is TGTGCCAGCAGCGTAGGCGCGACTATCACCGGGGAGCTGTTTTTT.

V gene TRBV2 combines with J gene TRBJ1-5, with 7 bases lining up with TRBD1. Per germline, CDR1 SNHLY and CDR2 FYNNEI. The CDR3 sequence is 14 residues long. V shed 5 bases, J shed 7 bases, and the junction held 8 bases outside the gene matches. The CDR3 DNA is TGTGCCAGCAGTCTTACGGCAGGGGGGCAGCCCCAGCATTTT. This codes for CASSLTAGGQPQHF. The whole variable domain, remainder taken from reference TRBV2 and TRBJ1-5, is EPEVTQTPSHQVTQMGQEVILRCVPISNHLYFYWYRQILGQKVEFLVSFYNNEISEKSEIFDDQFSVERPDGSNFTLKIRSTKLEDSAMYFCASSLTAGGQPQHFGDGTRLSIL.

This chain connects TRBV18 to TRBJ1-1; D uncertain. This CDR3 is 17 amino acids long. Germline CDR1 KGHSH, CDR2 LQKENI. Deletions cut 3 bases from V and 3 bases from J, with 20 bases between. For the CDR3, the DNA is TGTGCCAGCTCACCCCTGTCTAGGGCGGGGAAGTACACTGAAGCTTTCTTT. This encodes CASSPLSRAGKYTEAFF.

The rearrangement uses TRBV12-3 or TRBV12-4 and TRBJ1-1; D ambiguous. The CDR3 has 12 residues. Trimming took 1 base from V and 11 from J, leaving 11 bases between them. Written as DNA, the CDR3 is TGTGCCAGCAGTTTAGGGGAGAGTAGGGCTTTCTTT. Residues: CASSLGESRAFF.